The clone carrying this TCR beta chain was recorded at least ten times. The target antigen is unknown. This clone may be a read error of a much larger clone one base away. This sample includes further DNA sequences coding for the same CDR3. V lost 6 bases to trimming and J lost 9 bases, with 21 bases between them. Germline V gives CDR1 MNHNS, CDR2 SASEGT. The CDR3 runs 16 residues. Thyroid surgery was performed in patients who had received no treatment beforehand. This entry belongs to a study of metastatic and nonmetastatic thyroid tumors. Overall study: Comparison of repertoires was carried out across blood and tumor or nodule tissue from malignant and benign thyroid patients. General study findings and limits: According to reports, the diversity of TCR beta was significantly higher in malignant thyroid tumors than in benign nodules, and this held in both blood and tumor samples.

Original methodology: What underpinned the distant-metastasis classifier for papillary thyroid cancer was the set of CDR3 differences across clinicopathological groups. TCRdb used MiXCR to call clones anew from the PCR reads. What appears here as the V and J calls and clone size reflects TCRdb's work, not the paper's. This sample has some 17,000 clones, with about 34% found just once. The clonotype was recovered from a female donor with papillary thyroid cancer or a benign thyroid nodule (not recorded which). Some clones in this sample may be carry-over from other donors' samples. The genes are TRBV6-1 and TRBJ1-6; D not resolved. The sequenced sample consisted of tumor tissue. The CDR3 here is CASSISTGSAGSPLHF. The CDR3 coding sequence is TGTGCCAGCAGCATTAGTACTGGGTCAGCGGGTTCACCCCTCCACTTT.